This T cell receptor beta chain was identified during a study of breast tumors, draining lymph nodes, adjacent tissues. TCRdb reanalysed the multiplex PCR reads using MiXCR and keeps one entry per CDR3 protein. Of about 200,000 distinct CDR3 sequences in the sample, roughly a third were seen once. This clonotype was found many times. The lymph nodes were axillary draining lymph nodes from breast cancer patients. The trim removed 4 bases at V and 6 bases at J, leaving 6 bases unmatched. The CDR3 loop spans 15 amino acids. Germline CDR1 is SGHAT and CDR2 is FQDESV (reference sequence). Sequencing was done on a sample of axillary lymph node tissue. The origin of this receptor is a female donor with breast cancer. Some clones in this sample may be carry-over from other donors' samples. The rearrangement uses TRBV11-1 and TRBJ2-1; 10 bases match TRBD1. The CDR3 nucleotides read TGTGCCAGCAGCTCCGGACAGGGGGGACGCAATGAGCAGTTCTTC. It encodes CASSSGQGGRNEQFF.